This T cell receptor (beta chain) was sequenced during a study of T cell responses to AZD1222 COVID-19 vaccine. Study results and caveats: Only a handful of AZD1222 recipients were seropositive at baseline.

With 6 bases removed from V and 5 bases from J, the gap between germline ends came to 9 bases. The germline CDR1 and CDR2 sequences are MDHEN and SYDVKM. This CDR3 is built from 12 residues. Of note for this clone: Its antigen is undetermined.

TCRdb's copy holds only in-frame clones and misses some; the assay was immunoSEQ multiplex PCR. The sample gives approximately 21,000 clones, more than 70% of which show up once; 15% to 20% is in the top ten. This sequence was found in an adult who received the AZD1222 COVID-19 vaccine. This chain joins TRBV28 and TRBJ2-3, with D unclear. Material: peripheral blood, obtained 28 days after the second AZD1222 dose. CDR3 nucleotides: TGTGCCAGCAGGCAAGGTGGAGATACGCAGTATTTT. It yields the protein CASRQGGDTQYF.